The 32 T cell receptor beta chains in this list originate from one sample, sequenced in a study of shared clonotypes between healthy human individuals. The data were produced by immunoSEQ multiplex PCR, yet TCRdb's version contains in-frame clones alone and is incomplete. Of some 2,100,000 clones listed, 85% to 95% were seen once; the top ten hold around 1.7%. The naive CD8 subset, CD45RO-negative cells positively selected for CCR7, excluded terminally differentiated effector memory CD45RA+ cells. The source material was naive CD8+ T cells from PBMCs. All receptors derive from a man younger than 35 in good health. Some clones in this sample may be carry-over from other donors' samples.

Regarding this clone: The sample has other DNA sequences that encode this CDR3 too. The gene calls are TRBV7-9 and TRBJ2-2, with a tentative D call TRBD1 (5 bases). The germline V gene encodes CDR1 SEHNR and CDR2 FQNEAQ (reference sequence). The V end lost 4 bases, the J end lost 0 bases, and 12 bases lay between the germline ends. This CDR3 comprises 16 residues. The CDR3: CASSSRQIPNTGELFF. In nucleotides, the CDR3 is TGTGCCAGCAGCTCTCGACAGATCCCGAACACCGGGGAGCTGTTTTTT.

This chain links TRBV5-6 with TRBJ1-1; no reliable D call. CDR1 and CDR2 from the germline V gene are SGHDT and YYEEEE. V was cut by 0 bases and J by 3 bases, with 9 bases left in between. The CDR3 is made up of 14 amino acids. CDR3 region: CASSLGLQYTEAFF. CDR3 coding DNA: TGTGCCAGCAGCTTGGGACTGCAGTACACTGAAGCTTTCTTT.

The rearrangement uses TRBV27 and TRBJ2-2, with a tentative D call TRBD2 (5 bases). Trimming cost V 1 base and J 4 bases, with 13 bases left between them. CDR1 and CDR2 (germline): MNHEY, SMNVEV (reference sequence). This CDR3 has 16 residues. CDR3 sequence (DNA): TGTGCCAGCAGTTTATATCCTAGCCCGTCCACCGGGGAGCTGTTTTTT. This sequence encodes CASSLYPSPSTGELFF.

The chain couples TRBV5-1 to TRBJ2-1; 7 bases fit TRBD1. Germline CDR1 and CDR2: SGHRS and YFSETQ. Trimming cost V 4 bases and J 0 bases; bases outside gene matches: 4. The CDR3 has 15 residues. The CDR3 nucleotides are TGCGCCAGCAGCACCTCAGGGGGCTCCTACAATGAGCAGTTCTTC. Translated, it gives CASSTSGGSYNEQFF. Combining the CDR3 with reference TRBV5-1 and TRBJ2-1 gives the whole variable domain KAGVTQTPRYLIKTRGQQVTLSCSPISGHRSVSWYQQTPGQGLQFLFEYFSETQRNKGNFPGRFSGRQFSNSRSEMNVSTLELGDSALYLCASSTSGGSYNEQFFGPGTRLTVL.

The rearrangement uses TRBV30 and TRBJ2-1; the match to TRBD1 covers 7 bases. From germline, CDR1 is GTSNPN and CDR2 SVGIG (reference sequence). The CDR3 has 15 residues. V dropped 1 base and J dropped 3; count of bases not matched to a gene: 6. CDR3 sequence: CAWSGGTGDYNEQFF. CDR3 DNA sequence: TGTGCCTGGAGTGGAGGAACAGGGGACTACAATGAGCAGTTCTTC.

The rearrangement uses TRBV6-5 and TRBJ1-2; a weak D match, TRBD1 (5 bases). CDR3 length equals 15 residues. Trimming cost V 6 bases and J 1 base, with 15 bases left between them. Per germline, CDR1 MNHEY and CDR2 SVGAGI. Here the CDR3 DNA reads TGTGCCAGCAGGCCCGCGCAGGGATTTAACTATGGCTACACCTTC. Translation gives CASRPAQGFNYGYTF.

V usage is TRBV7-9 and J usage is TRBJ1-2; D gene unclear. The V gene lost 5 bases and the J gene lost 0 bases, with 13 bases spanning the gap. The CDR3 runs 15 residues. The V gene's germline CDR1 is SEHNR and CDR2 FQNEAQ (reference sequence). CDR3 sequence (DNA): TGTGCCAGCAGCCCAGTGCCCCTTTCTAACTATGGCTACACCTTC. Protein: CASSPVPLSNYGYTF.

The V gene is TRBV28, the J gene TRBJ2-2, with no clear D. There are 13 residues in the CDR3. V was clipped by 7 bases and J by 0 bases, with 6 bases between them. In germline, CDR1 is MDHEN, CDR2 SYDVKM. CDR3 region: CASTGANTGELFF. CDR3 DNA: TGTGCCAGCACAGGTGCGAACACCGGGGAGCTGTTTTTT.

This clone came up a few times. The rearrangement joins TRBV7-9 to TRBJ1-1; D perhaps matches TRBD1 (5 bases). CDR1 and CDR2 (germline): SEHNR, FQNEAQ (reference sequence). The ends were cut back, 2 bases at V and 6 bases at J, with 22 bases in the middle. The CDR3 is made up of 17 amino acids. The CDR3 sequence is CASSLPYQLQGGPEAFF. CDR3 coding DNA: TGTGCCAGCAGCTTACCCTATCAGCTCCAGGGTGGACCTGAAGCTTTCTTT.

This clone was counted between two and nine times. Other DNA sequences of this sample code for an identical CDR3. The V gene is TRBV27, the J gene TRBJ1-1, with D uncertain. This CDR3 is built from 12 residues. Germline loops: CDR1 MNHEY, CDR2 SMNVEV (reference sequence). The V and J ends lost 4 bases and 1 base respectively, with 4 bases between them. The CDR3 sequence: CASSSGNTEAFF. In nucleotides, the CDR3 is TGTGCCAGCAGTTCAGGGAACACTGAAGCTTTCTTT.

This clone showed up just once. This sequence joins TRBV10-3 and TRBJ2-5; the D gene is possibly TRBD2 (6 bases). V was trimmed by 7 bases and J by 5 bases, leaving 11 bases between them. Germline V gives CDR1 ENHRY, CDR2 SYGVKD. The CDR3 has 12 residues. DNA of the CDR3: TGTGCCATCATTCGGAGGGTGGAGACCCAGTACTTC. Protein: CAIIRRVETQYF.

This chain links TRBV28 with TRBJ2-1; D is unresolved. CDR1 and CDR2 (germline): MDHEN, SYDVKM. V was clipped by 6 bases and J by 0 bases, with 15 bases between them. There are 16 residues in the CDR3. The CDR3 here is CASSRLASSSYNEQFF. CDR3 DNA: TGTGCCAGCAGCCGTTTGGCGTCAAGCTCCTACAATGAGCAGTTCTTC.

The V call is TRBV29-1, the J call TRBJ2-3; possible D gene TRBD2, 5 bases. V was trimmed by 3 bases and J by 4 bases, leaving 14 bases between them. The CDR3 loop spans 14 amino acids. CDR1 and CDR2 (germline): SQVTM, ANQGSEA. CDR3 bases: TGCAGCGTTGATTTGTCGGGGTGGGCAGATACGCAGTATTTT. Its translation: CSVDLSGWADTQYF.

The chain employs TRBV29-1 and TRBJ1-2, with no clear D. The V and J ends lost 6 bases and 8 bases respectively, with 10 bases between them. The CDR3 extends over 10 amino acids. Germline V gives CDR1 SQVTM, CDR2 ANQGSEA. The CDR3 region has the DNA TGCAGCGTCTCTCTCAGCGGCTACACCTTC. Its translation: CSVSLSGYTF.

A note on this clone: Compared with germline, one end of the junction differs, possibly owing to a read error. Other DNA sequences in the sample encode the same CDR3. V usage is TRBV28 and J usage is TRBJ2-1; 9 bases line up with TRBD2. The CDR3 length is 17 residues. Germline V gene data show CDR1 as MDHEN and CDR2 as SYDVKM. CDR3 sequence (DNA): TGCGCCAGCAGTTCCTTTTTAGCGGGAGTAGAGTACGGTGAGCAGTTCTTC. This gives the protein CASSSFLAGVEYGEQFF.

The rearrangement links TRBV7-2 to TRBJ2-7; D not resolved. CDR1 SGHTA and CDR2 FQGNSA come from the germline V gene. The CDR3 has 15 amino acids. The V end lost 2 bases, the J end lost 3 bases, and 14 bases lay between the germline ends. The CDR3 protein is CASSLPRQKGYEQYF. As DNA, the CDR3 is TGTGCCAGCAGCTTACCTAGGCAGAAGGGCTACGAGCAGTACTTC.

The chain couples TRBV28 to TRBJ1-5; perhaps TRBD1 as D (5 bases). Per germline, CDR1 MDHEN and CDR2 SYDVKM. This CDR3 spans 17 amino acids. V was clipped by 3 bases and J by 1 base, with 16 bases between them. Written as DNA, the CDR3 is TGTGCCAGCAGTTTCCGGATGACAGATTTAAGCAATCAGCCCCAGCATTTT. Its translation: CASSFRMTDLSNQPQHF.

V gene TRBV19 combines with J gene TRBJ2-3; D is undetermined. Germline assignment: CDR1 LNHDA and CDR2 SQIVND (reference sequence). Trimming shortened V by 1 base and J by 7 bases, and 15 bases separated the two germline ends. CDR3 length: 15 amino acids. The CDR3 DNA follows: TGTGCCAGTAGTATAGTGGAGCCCCCCCGGAATACGCAGTATTTT. It is translated as CASSIVEPPRNTQYF.

This chain uses TRBV13 with TRBJ2-3; the match to TRBD1 covers 8 bases. This CDR3 comprises 14 residues. J was trimmed by 2 bases and V by 4 bases; bases with no gene match: 2. CDR1 and CDR2 (germline): PRHDT, FYEKMQ (reference sequence). The CDR3 loop is CASSSTGATDTQYF. CDR3 coding DNA: TGTGCCAGCAGCTCGACAGGGGCCACAGATACGCAGTATTTT.

This chain connects TRBV19 to TRBJ1-2; D may be TRBD1 (5 bases). There are 12 residues in the CDR3. CDR1 is LNHDA, CDR2 SQIVND, per germline (reference sequence). Deletions cut 7 bases from V and 7 bases from J, with 13 bases between. CDR3 DNA: TGTGCCAGTATGGGGGGACCGTTTGGCTACACCTTC. Translation: CASMGGPFGYTF.

The chain recombines TRBV28 with TRBJ2-1, with 7 bases aligning to TRBD2. After removal of 6 bases from V and 8 bases from J, the junction contained 16 bases not matched to a gene. Germline V gives CDR1 MDHEN, CDR2 SYDVKM. The CDR3 totals 16 residues. DNA for the CDR3: TGTGCCAGCAGCTCCCCTTGGCGGGAGCAGGTTGATGAGCAGTTCTTC. This codes for CASSSPWREQVDEQFF.

J is TRBJ1-6 and V is TRBV4-1; TRBD1 agrees at 9 bases. The CDR3 has 15 amino acids. Germline values: CDR1 MGHRA, CDR2 YSYEKL. V lost 5 bases, J lost 5 bases, and 4 bases stayed unmatched. CDR3 amino acids: CASSFRTGDNSPLHF. Here the CDR3 DNA reads TGCGCCAGCAGCTTCAGGACAGGGGATAATTCACCCCTCCACTTT.

The chain couples TRBV13 to TRBJ1-2; D gene unclear. Per the germline V gene, CDR1 is PRHDT and CDR2 is FYEKMQ (reference sequence). The V end lost 1 base, the J end lost 4 bases, and 7 bases lay between the germline ends. The CDR3 extends over 13 amino acids. The CDR3 DNA follows: TGTGCCAGCAGCTTAGCAGTTACCTATGGCTACACCTTC. This translates into CASSLAVTYGYTF.

The chain combines TRBV9 with TRBJ2-7; D call uncertain. Deletions cut 0 bases from V and 1 base from J, with 5 bases between. The CDR3 is made up of 13 amino acids. Germline V gives CDR1 SGDLS, CDR2 YYNGEE. In DNA, the CDR3 is TGTGCCAGCAGCGTAGTAGGGTCCTACGAGCAGTACTTC. Translation gives CASSVVGSYEQYF. The whole variable domain, remainder taken from reference TRBV9 and TRBJ2-7, is DSGVTQTPKHLITATGQRVTLRCSPRSGDLSVYWYQQSLDQGLQFLIQYYNGEERAKGNILERFSAQQFPDLHSELNLSSLELGDSALYFCASSVVGSYEQYFGPGTRLTVT.

The chain joins TRBV28 to TRBJ1-2; D uncertain. V shed 3 bases and J shed 2 bases, with 19 bases lying between them. CDR3 length: 17 residues. Germline-derived CDR1 and CDR2 are MDHEN and SYDVKM. The CDR3 reads CASSLRWNLGLNYGYTF. DNA for the CDR3: TGTGCCAGCAGTTTGCGTTGGAACCTCGGTTTAAACTATGGCTACACCTTC.

This clone was counted a single time. The chain is built from TRBV7-9 and TRBJ2-7; D remains unclear. V shed 6 bases and J shed 5 bases, with 11 bases lying between them. This CDR3 region has 12 residues. The germline gives CDR1 SEHNR, CDR2 FQNEAQ (reference sequence). The CDR3 DNA follows: TGTGCCAGCAGTTCTGTTAATAACGAGCAGTACTTC. Translation: CASSSVNNEQYF.

The gene calls are TRBV4-1 and TRBJ2-2; TRBD2 matches 8 bases. The length of the CDR3 is 14 residues. With 4 bases clipped from V and 5 bases from J, the junction kept 3 bases outside the gene matches. Germline CDR1 and CDR2: MGHRA and YSYEKL. CDR3 amino acids: CASSRVAGTGELFF. The CDR3 region has the DNA TGCGCCAGCAGCCGAGTAGCGGGAACCGGGGAGCTGTTTTTT.

The chain uses TRBV27 and TRBJ2-7; 9 bases are a match to TRBD2. J gave up 6 bases and V 1 base, and 10 bases lay outside the gene matches. Looked up from germline, CDR1 is MNHEY and CDR2 is SMNVEV (reference sequence). This CDR3 contains 16 residues. The CDR3 sequence: CASSLLVAGGPGEQYF. As DNA, the CDR3 is TGTGCCAGCAGTTTATTGGTGGCGGGAGGGCCCGGCGAGCAGTACTTC.

This clone is a singleton in its sample. The CDR3 is CASSWDSNTDTQYF. The CDR3 DNA reads as TGTGCCAGCAGTTGGGACAGCAACACAGATACGCAGTATTTT. The chain employs TRBV28 and TRBJ2-3; TRBD1 aligns across 7 bases. J lost 2 bases, V lost 4 bases, and 3 bases had no gene match. The CDR3 length is 14 residues. Germline loops: CDR1 MDHEN, CDR2 SYDVKM.

The chain joins TRBV28 to TRBJ2-1, with 8 bases lining up with TRBD2. Unmatched junction bases numbered 6, after V lost 3 bases and J lost 8 bases. Germline-derived CDR1 and CDR2 are MDHEN and SYDVKM. This CDR3 spans 14 amino acids. The CDR3: CASSFVGRAHEQFF. CDR3 bases: TGTGCCAGCAGTTTCGTCGGGAGGGCCCATGAGCAGTTCTTC.

As for this clone: Other DNA sequences in this specimen translate into the identical CDR3. The chain couples TRBV7-6 to TRBJ2-3; D call uncertain. Germline V gene lookup returns CDR1 SGHVS and CDR2 FNYEAQ. Trimming left V 4 bases short and J 2 bases short, with 7 bases between. This CDR3 is 13 amino acids long. DNA for the CDR3: TGTGCCAGCAGCTCCATCTACACAGATACGCAGTATTTT. Translated: CASSSIYTDTQYF.

This sequence joins TRBV28 and TRBJ1-2, with TRBD1 identical over 7 bases. Germline CDR1 is MDHEN and CDR2 is SYDVKM. V shed 2 bases, J shed 8 bases, and the junction held 11 bases outside the gene matches. This CDR3 is 15 amino acids long. CDR3 loop: CASSLKGAGNGGYTF. The CDR3 coding sequence is TGTGCCAGCAGTTTAAAGGGGGCCGGGAATGGAGGCTACACCTTC.